The 18 T cell receptor beta chains below were found in one sample sequenced in a study of regulatory T cells in long-lasting Graves disease (dated by TCRdb to the early 2020s). Receptor libraries were prepared by multiplex PCR. This sample was sequenced with an Illumina HiSeq 4000. TCR beta libraries were built with iRepertoire HTBI primers and Arm-PCR amplification of CDR3 regions. TCRdb redid the processing of the public reads, applying fastp at Q25 and MiXCR, and retained in-frame beta chains. One record per CDR3 amino acid sequence lists the most common genes and DNA. Recorded for this sample are over 500,000 distinct CDR3 sequences; about 15% of them occurred a single time. Of the sample, under 20% falls within the top ten clones. What the time point label conveys for this sample: newly diagnosed GD, antithyroid drugs for less than 3 months. For both TCR sequencing and RNA sequencing, RNA was extracted from PBMCs using TRIzol.

The same sample was also used in a study of T cells in Graves' hyperthyroidism and ophthalmopathy.

This specimen was peripheral blood mononuclear cells (PBMCs), taken at new diagnosis, from a patient treated with antithyroid drugs. These receptor sequences come from a woman in her 30s with Graves disease. Donor details come from another sample of the same person, matched by shared clones.

This clonotype was picked up a small number of times. The chain carries TRBV6-1 and TRBJ2-2; D tentatively fits TRBD1 or TRBD2 (5 bases each). CDR1 is MNHNS and CDR2 is SASEGT in the germline V gene. This CDR3 contains 13 residues. V was clipped by 6 bases and J by 8 bases, with 13 bases between them. Here the CDR3 reads CASSGAPRGELFF. The CDR3 nucleotides are TGTGCCAGCAGCGGGGCCCCGCGAGGGGAGCTGTTTTTT.

The chain has TRBV19 and TRBJ1-5; D remains unclear. The CDR3 sequence is 14 residues long. Germline loops: CDR1 LNHDA, CDR2 SQIVND (reference sequence). V gave up 4 bases and J gave up 3 bases, with 10 bases separating them. The CDR3 coding sequence is TGTGCCAGTAGTACCCCACTACTCAATCAGCCCCAGCATTTT. It specifies CASSTPLLNQPQHF.

The sample holds a few counts of this clonotype. V usage is TRBV5-1 and J usage is TRBJ1-4, with unresolved D. The CDR3 contains 15 residues. The germline V and J ends were trimmed by 3 bases and 0 bases, with 9 bases remaining between them. Germline CDR1 is SGHRS and CDR2 is YFSETQ. CDR3 DNA sequence: TGCGCCAGCAGCTGGAACGGACCAACTAATGAAAAACTGTTTTTT. Protein product: CASSWNGPTNEKLFF.

This clonotype was found many times. This chain links TRBV28 with TRBJ1-5; D is unclear. V lost 6 bases to trimming and J lost 7 bases, with 10 bases between them. The CDR3 covers 12 residues. The germline CDR1 and CDR2 sequences are MDHEN and SYDVKM. The CDR3 DNA is TGTGCCAGCAGCCGCCCACAGCAGCCCCAGCATTTT. Its protein is CASSRPQQPQHF.

By proportion, this clonotype is medium-sized. V is TRBV15 and J is TRBJ2-5, with D unclear. CDR1 LNHNV and CDR2 YYDKDF come from the germline V gene (reference sequence). The CDR3 loop spans 13 amino acids. With 4 bases removed from V and 5 bases from J, the gap between germline ends came to 11 bases. The CDR3 nucleotides are TGTGCCACCAGCAAGGAGCGCCCGGAGACCCAGTACTTC. It encodes CATSKERPETQYF.

This clonotype has just a few counts. The CDR3 bases are TGTGCCAGCAACCATCTAGCGGCCTACAATGAGCAGTTCTTC. This sequence encodes CASNHLAAYNEQFF. The V and J genes are TRBV3-1 and TRBJ2-1; 7 nucleotides match TRBD2. V lost 7 bases, J lost 2 bases, and 5 bases stayed unmatched. The CDR3 runs 14 residues. CDR1 is LGHDT and CDR2 is YNNKEL in the germline V gene (reference sequence).

This clonotype has more than one count but fewer than ten. V gene TRBV10-3 combines with J gene TRBJ2-1, with 10 bases aligning to TRBD2. Germline V gene lookup returns CDR1 ENHRY and CDR2 SYGVKD. The CDR3 is 13 amino acids. V dropped 6 bases and J dropped 8; count of bases not matched to a gene: 4. Here the CDR3 reads CAIRGTSVHEQFF. DNA for the CDR3: TGTGCCATCAGAGGGACTAGCGTCCATGAGCAGTTCTTC.

V and J are TRBV3-1 and TRBJ2-7; D unresolved. V gave up 1 base and J gave up 2 bases, with 9 bases separating them. The length of the CDR3 is 14 residues. Germline CDR1 is LGHDT and CDR2 is YNNKEL (reference sequence). The CDR3 is CASSQVPHPYEQYF. As DNA, the CDR3 is TGTGCCAGCAGCCAAGTCCCCCACCCCTACGAGCAGTACTTC.

This clonotype was seen repeatedly, ten times or more. The chain is built from TRBV7-6 and TRBJ2-7, with a weak D call TRBD2 (5 bases). The CDR3 length is 15 residues. The V end lost 2 bases, the J end lost 0 bases, and 11 bases lay between the germline ends. Germline loops: CDR1 SGHVS, CDR2 FNYEAQ. Written as DNA, the CDR3 is TGTGCCAGCAGCTTATATGGAGGCGACTCCTACGAGCAGTACTTC. Protein sequence: CASSLYGGDSYEQYF.

This clonotype was counted many times. The gene calls are TRBV7-2 and TRBJ2-1; D gene ambiguous. The CDR3 covers 13 residues. Trimming removed 2 bases at V and 8 bases at J, with 10 bases between. Germline V gene data show CDR1 as SGHTA and CDR2 as FQGNSA. Here the CDR3 reads CASSLPPSHEQFF. DNA for the CDR3: TGTGCCAGCAGCTTACCCCCCTCGCATGAGCAGTTCTTC.

This clonotype was seen repeatedly, ten times or more. The chain uses TRBV6-6 and TRBJ1-1; no reliable D call. Germline V gene data show CDR1 as MNHNY and CDR2 as SVGAGI (reference sequence). Trimming shortened V by 0 bases and J by 2 bases, and 13 bases separated the two germline ends. CDR3 length equals 16 residues. The CDR3 bases are TGTGCCAGCAGTTACTCGAGACGGCAGACTAACACTGAAGCTTTCTTT. Translating gives CASSYSRRQTNTEAFF.

This clonotype has a count of ten or more. The chain carries TRBV11-2 and TRBJ2-1; D gene uncertain. V was trimmed by 1 base and J by 2 bases, leaving 15 bases between them. This CDR3 has 17 residues. Germline-derived CDR1 and CDR2 are SGHAT and FQNNGV. The CDR3 loop is CASSLVGSGFAYNEQFF. CDR3 DNA: TGTGCCAGCAGCTTAGTAGGGTCTGGATTTGCCTACAATGAGCAGTTCTTC.

The table lists this clonotype with a few counts. The chain recombines TRBV6-1 with TRBJ2-6; D gene ambiguous. V dropped 7 bases and J dropped 0 bases, with 10 bases sitting between them. The length of the CDR3 is 15 residues. CDR1 is MNHNS and CDR2 is SASEGT in the germline V gene. The CDR3 DNA reads as TGTGCCAGCAACCCCTGGGTCTCTGGGGCCAACGTCCTGACTTTC. Protein sequence: CASNPWVSGANVLTF.

This chain joins TRBV13 and TRBJ2-1, with TRBD2 as a possible D gene (6 bases). Trimming shortened V by 3 bases and J by 7 bases, and 16 bases separated the two germline ends. Germline V gives CDR1 PRHDT, CDR2 FYEKMQ (reference sequence). The CDR3 has 15 amino acids. CDR3: CASSFRRGALNEQFF. CDR3 in DNA: TGTGCCAGCAGCTTTAGGCGGGGCGCGTTGAATGAGCAGTTCTTC. The whole variable domain, remainder taken from reference TRBV13 and TRBJ2-1, is AAGVIQSPRHLIKEKRETATLKCYPIPRHDTVYWYQQGPGQDPQFLISFYEKMQSDKGSIPDRFSAQQFSDYHSELNMSSLELGDSALYFCASSFRRGALNEQFFGPGTRLTVL.

This clonotype was seen a handful of times. The rearrangement uses TRBV5-1 and TRBJ2-7, with 8 bases matching TRBD2. Looked up from germline, CDR1 is SGHRS and CDR2 is YFSETQ. V shed 0 bases and J 3 bases; nucleotides not matched to a gene: 5. CDR3 size: 15 residues. The CDR3 region has the DNA TGCGCCAGCAGCTTGGAGCGAGCGGGAGACTACGAGCAGTACTTC. Protein: CASSLERAGDYEQYF.

V is TRBV24-1 and J is TRBJ2-1; D is perhaps TRBD2 (5 bases). The germline V gene has CDR1 KGHDR and CDR2 SFDVKD. The CDR3 is 12 residues long. V was pared by 2 bases and J by 7 bases, with 5 bases between. The chain's CDR3 is CATSDWRNEQFF. CDR3 DNA: TGTGCCACCAGTGATTGGAGGAATGAGCAGTTCTTC.

This clonotype was seen at least ten times. The rearrangement uses TRBV3-1 and TRBJ1-1; no reliable D call. Germline V lookup: CDR1 LGHDT, CDR2 YNNKEL (reference sequence). CDR3 size: 12 residues. V was trimmed by 5 bases and J by 10 bases, leaving 14 bases between them. The CDR3 nucleotides are TGTGCCAGCAGCGATACCCCCTTAGGAGCTTTCTTT. It translates to CASSDTPLGAFF. The full variable domain, its missing parts supplied by reference TRBV3-1 and TRBJ1-1, is DTAVSQTPKYLVTQMGNDKSIKCEQNLGHDTMYWYKQDSKKFLKIMFSYNNKELIINETVPNRFSPKSPDKAHLNLHINSLELGDSAVYFCASSDTPLGAFFGQGTRLTVV.

This chain links TRBV19 with TRBJ2-1; TRBD2 might be the D (8 bases). Germline loops: CDR1 LNHDA, CDR2 SQIVND (reference sequence). This CDR3 is built from 18 residues. Trimming removed 6 bases at V and 6 bases at J, with 27 bases between. In nucleotides, the CDR3 is TGTGCCAGTAGGCCCGGGACTAGAGGCGGGACAGCTAGCAATGAGCAGTTCTTC. Protein product: CASRPGTRGGTASNEQFF.